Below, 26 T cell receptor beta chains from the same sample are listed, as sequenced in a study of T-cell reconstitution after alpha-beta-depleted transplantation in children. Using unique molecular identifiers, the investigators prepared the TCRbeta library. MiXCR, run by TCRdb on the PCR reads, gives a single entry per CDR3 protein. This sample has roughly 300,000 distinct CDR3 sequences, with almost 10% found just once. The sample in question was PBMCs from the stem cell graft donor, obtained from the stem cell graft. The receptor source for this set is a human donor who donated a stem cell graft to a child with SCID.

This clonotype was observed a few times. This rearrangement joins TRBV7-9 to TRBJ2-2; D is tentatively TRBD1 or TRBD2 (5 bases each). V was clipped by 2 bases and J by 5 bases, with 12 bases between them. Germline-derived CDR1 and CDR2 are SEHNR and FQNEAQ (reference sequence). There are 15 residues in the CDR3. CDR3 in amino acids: CASSLLSEGTGELFF. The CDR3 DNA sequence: TGTGCCAGCAGCTTACTTAGCGAGGGGACCGGGGAGCTGTTTTTT.

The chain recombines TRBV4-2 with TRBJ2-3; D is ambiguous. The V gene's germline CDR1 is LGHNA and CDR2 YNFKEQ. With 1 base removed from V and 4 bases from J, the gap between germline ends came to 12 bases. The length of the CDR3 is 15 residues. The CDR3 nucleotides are TGTGCCAGCAGCCAAGGACCCAGCCTGGCAGATACGCAGTATTTT. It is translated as CASSQGPSLADTQYF.

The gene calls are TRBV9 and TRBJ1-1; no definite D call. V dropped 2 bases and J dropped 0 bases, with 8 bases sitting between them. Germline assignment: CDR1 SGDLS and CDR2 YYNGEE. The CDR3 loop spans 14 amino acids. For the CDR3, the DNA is TGTGCCAGCAGCGTGTCGGATCTGAACACTGAAGCTTTCTTT. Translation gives CASSVSDLNTEAFF.

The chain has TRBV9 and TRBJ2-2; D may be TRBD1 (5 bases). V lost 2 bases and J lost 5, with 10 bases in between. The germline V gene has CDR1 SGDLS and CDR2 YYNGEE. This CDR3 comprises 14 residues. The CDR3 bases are TGTGCCAGCAGCGTCAGGGTTGGGACCGGGGAGCTGTTTTTT. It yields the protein CASSVRVGTGELFF.

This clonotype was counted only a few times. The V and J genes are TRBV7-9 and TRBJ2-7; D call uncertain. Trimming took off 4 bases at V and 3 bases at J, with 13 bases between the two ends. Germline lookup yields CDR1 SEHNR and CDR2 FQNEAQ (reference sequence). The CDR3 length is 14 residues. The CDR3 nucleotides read TGTGCCAGCAGCTACGACTCAATACTCTACGAGCAGTACTTC. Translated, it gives CASSYDSILYEQYF.

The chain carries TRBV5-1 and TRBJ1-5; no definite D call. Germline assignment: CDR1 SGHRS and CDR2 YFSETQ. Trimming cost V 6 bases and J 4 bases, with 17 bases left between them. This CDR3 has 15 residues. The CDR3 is CASTTGEVWNQPQHF. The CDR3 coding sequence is TGCGCCAGCACTACCGGAGAAGTTTGGAATCAGCCCCAGCATTTT. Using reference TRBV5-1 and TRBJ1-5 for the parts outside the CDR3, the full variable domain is KAGVTQTPRYLIKTRGQQVTLSCSPISGHRSVSWYQQTPGQGLQFLFEYFSETQRNKGNFPGRFSGRQFSNSRSEMNVSTLELGDSALYLCASTTGEVWNQPQHFGDGTRLSIL.

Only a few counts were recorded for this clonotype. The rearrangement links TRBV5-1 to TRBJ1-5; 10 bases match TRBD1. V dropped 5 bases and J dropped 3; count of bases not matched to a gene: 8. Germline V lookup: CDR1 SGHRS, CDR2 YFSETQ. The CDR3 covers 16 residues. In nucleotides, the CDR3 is TGCGCCAGCAGTCCGGGGACAGGGGCAAACAATCAGCCCCAGCATTTT. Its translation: CASSPGTGANNQPQHF.

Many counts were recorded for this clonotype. The DNA of the CDR3 is TGCAGTGCTAGAGCCCTTGCCGAGCACTGGGCGGTCCCGGGACTAGCGGGGGATCAAGAGACCCAGTACTTC. It yields the protein CSARALAEHWAVPGLAGDQETQYF. The chain combines TRBV20-1 with TRBJ2-5; 14 nucleotides align to TRBD2. The ends lost 1 base at V and 2 bases at J; junction bases unmatched: 27. The CDR3 sequence is 24 residues long. Germline values: CDR1 DFQATT, CDR2 SNEGSKA (reference sequence).

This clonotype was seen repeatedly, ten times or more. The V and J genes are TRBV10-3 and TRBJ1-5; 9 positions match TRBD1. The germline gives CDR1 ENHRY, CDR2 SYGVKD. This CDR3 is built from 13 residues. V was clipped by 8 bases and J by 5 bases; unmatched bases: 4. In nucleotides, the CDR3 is TGTGCCATCCGGGACAGGGAGCATCAGCCCCAGCATTTT. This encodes CAIRDREHQPQHF.

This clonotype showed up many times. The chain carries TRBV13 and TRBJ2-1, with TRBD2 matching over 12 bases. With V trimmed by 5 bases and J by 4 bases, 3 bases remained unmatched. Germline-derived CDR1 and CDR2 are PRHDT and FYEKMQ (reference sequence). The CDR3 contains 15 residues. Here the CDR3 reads CASSQTSGGYNEQFF. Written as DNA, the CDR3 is TGTGCCAGCAGCCAGACTAGCGGGGGTTACAATGAGCAGTTCTTC.

CDR3 residues: CASSESGTGGIYEQYF. For the CDR3, the DNA is TGTGCCAGCAGTGAATCCGGGACAGGGGGCATCTACGAGCAGTACTTC. This chain links TRBV25-1 with TRBJ2-7; 12 positions agree with TRBD1. This CDR3 is built from 16 residues. Germline values: CDR1 MGHDK, CDR2 SYGVNS. The J segment lost 3 bases and the V segment lost 1 base, leaving 4 bases of the junction unmatched.

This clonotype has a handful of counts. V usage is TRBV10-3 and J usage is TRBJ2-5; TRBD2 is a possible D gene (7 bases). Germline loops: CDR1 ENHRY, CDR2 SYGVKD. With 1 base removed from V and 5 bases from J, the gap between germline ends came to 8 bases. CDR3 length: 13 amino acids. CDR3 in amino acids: CAISEWGGETQYF. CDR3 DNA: TGTGCCATCAGTGAGTGGGGGGGCGAGACCCAGTACTTC.

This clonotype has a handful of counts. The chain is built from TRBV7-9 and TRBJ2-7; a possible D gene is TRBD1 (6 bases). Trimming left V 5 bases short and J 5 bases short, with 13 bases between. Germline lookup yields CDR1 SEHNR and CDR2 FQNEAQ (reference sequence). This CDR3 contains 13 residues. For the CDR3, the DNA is TGTGCCAGCAGCACTAACAGGGACGACGAGCAGTACTTC. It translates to CASSTNRDDEQYF.

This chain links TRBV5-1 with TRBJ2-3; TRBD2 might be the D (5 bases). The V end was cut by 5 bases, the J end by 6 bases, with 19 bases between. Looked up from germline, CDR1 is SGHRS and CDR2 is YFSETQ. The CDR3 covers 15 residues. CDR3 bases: TGCGCCAGCAGTTTCCTAGACGAGGGTGTTGATACGCAGTATTTT. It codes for CASSFLDEGVDTQYF.

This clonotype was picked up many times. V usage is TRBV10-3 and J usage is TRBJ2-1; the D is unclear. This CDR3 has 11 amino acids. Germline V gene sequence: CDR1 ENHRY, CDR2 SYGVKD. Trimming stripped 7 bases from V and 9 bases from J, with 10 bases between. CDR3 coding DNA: TGTGCCATCAAAGCGACATCTGAGCAGTTCTTC. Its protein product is CAIKATSEQFF.

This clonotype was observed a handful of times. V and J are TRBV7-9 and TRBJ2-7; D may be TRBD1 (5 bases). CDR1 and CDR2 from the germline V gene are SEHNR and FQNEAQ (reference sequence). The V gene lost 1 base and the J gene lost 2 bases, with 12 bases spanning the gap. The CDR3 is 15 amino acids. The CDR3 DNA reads TGTGCCAGCAGCTTAGTGGGGCCGGACACCTACGAGCAGTACTTC. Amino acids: CASSLVGPDTYEQYF.

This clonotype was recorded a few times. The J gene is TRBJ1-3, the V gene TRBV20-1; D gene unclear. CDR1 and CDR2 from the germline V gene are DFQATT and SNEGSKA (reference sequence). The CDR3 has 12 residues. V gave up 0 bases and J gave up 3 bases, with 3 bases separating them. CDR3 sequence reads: CSAREVGNTIYF. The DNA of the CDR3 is TGCAGTGCTAGAGAAGTTGGAAACACCATATATTTT.

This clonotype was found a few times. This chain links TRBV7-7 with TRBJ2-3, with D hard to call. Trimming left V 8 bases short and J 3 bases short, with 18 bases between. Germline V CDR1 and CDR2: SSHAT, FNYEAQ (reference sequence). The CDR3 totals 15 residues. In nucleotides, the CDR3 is TGTGCCAGCCCCTGTTTGGCCGATGGAACAGATACGCAGTATTTT. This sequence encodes CASPCLADGTDTQYF.

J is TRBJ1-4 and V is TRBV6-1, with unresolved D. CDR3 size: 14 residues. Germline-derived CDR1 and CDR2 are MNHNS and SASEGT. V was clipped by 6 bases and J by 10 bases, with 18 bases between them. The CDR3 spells CASRPGNANGKLFF. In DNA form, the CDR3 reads TGTGCCAGCAGGCCGGGTAACGCTAACGGAAAACTGTTTTTT.

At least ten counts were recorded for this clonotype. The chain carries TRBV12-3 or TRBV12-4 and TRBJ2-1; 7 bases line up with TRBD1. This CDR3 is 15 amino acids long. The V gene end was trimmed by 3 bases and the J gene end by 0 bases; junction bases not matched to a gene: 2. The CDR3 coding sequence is TGTGCCAGCAGTTTCCGGGACAGCTCCTACAATGAGCAGTTCTTC. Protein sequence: CASSFRDSSYNEQFF.

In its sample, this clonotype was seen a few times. CDR3: CASSLAGTGSVETQYF. In DNA, the CDR3 is TGCGCCAGCAGCTTGGCGGGGACAGGGAGTGTAGAGACCCAGTACTTC. This chain connects TRBV5-1 to TRBJ2-5; 9 bases map to TRBD1. The CDR3 runs 16 residues. Germline CDR1 SGHRS, CDR2 YFSETQ. V shed 0 bases, J shed 4 bases, and the junction held 7 bases outside the gene matches. Variable domain in full (rest from reference TRBV5-1 and TRBJ2-5): KAGVTQTPRYLIKTRGQQVTLSCSPISGHRSVSWYQQTPGQGLQFLFEYFSETQRNKGNFPGRFSGRQFSNSRSEMNVSTLELGDSALYLCASSLAGTGSVETQYFGPGTRLLVL.

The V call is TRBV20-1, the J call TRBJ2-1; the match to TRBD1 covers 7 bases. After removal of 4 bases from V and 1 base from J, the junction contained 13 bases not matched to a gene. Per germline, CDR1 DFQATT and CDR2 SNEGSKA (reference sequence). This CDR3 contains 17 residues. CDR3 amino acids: CSAIPSPLQGSYNEQFF. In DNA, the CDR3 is TGCAGTGCTATCCCTAGCCCCTTACAGGGGTCCTACAATGAGCAGTTCTTC.

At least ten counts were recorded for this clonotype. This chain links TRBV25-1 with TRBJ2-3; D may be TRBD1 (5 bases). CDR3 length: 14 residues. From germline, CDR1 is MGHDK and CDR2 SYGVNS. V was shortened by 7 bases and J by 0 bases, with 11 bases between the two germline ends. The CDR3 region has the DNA TGTGCCAGCACCCCGGACACTAGCACAGATACGCAGTATTTT. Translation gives CASTPDTSTDTQYF.

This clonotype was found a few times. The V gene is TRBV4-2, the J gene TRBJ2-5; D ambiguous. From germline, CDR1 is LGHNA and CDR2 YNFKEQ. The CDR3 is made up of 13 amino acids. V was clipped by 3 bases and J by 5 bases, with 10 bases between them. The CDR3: CASSQAGYETQYF. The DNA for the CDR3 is TGTGCCAGCAGCCAGGCCGGGTACGAGACCCAGTACTTC.

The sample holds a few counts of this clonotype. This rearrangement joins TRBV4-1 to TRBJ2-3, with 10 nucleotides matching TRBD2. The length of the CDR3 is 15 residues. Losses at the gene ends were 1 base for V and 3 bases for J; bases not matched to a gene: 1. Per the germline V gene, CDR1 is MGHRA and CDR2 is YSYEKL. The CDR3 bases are TGCGCCAGCAGCCAAGTACTAGCGGGGACAGATACGCAGTATTTT. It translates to CASSQVLAGTDTQYF.

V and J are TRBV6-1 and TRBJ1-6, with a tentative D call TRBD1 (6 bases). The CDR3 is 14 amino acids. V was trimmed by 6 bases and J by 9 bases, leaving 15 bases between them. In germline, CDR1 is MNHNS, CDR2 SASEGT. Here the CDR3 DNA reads TGTGCCAGCAGCCCCTCAGGGGTAACTTCACCCCTCCACTTT. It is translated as CASSPSGVTSPLHF.